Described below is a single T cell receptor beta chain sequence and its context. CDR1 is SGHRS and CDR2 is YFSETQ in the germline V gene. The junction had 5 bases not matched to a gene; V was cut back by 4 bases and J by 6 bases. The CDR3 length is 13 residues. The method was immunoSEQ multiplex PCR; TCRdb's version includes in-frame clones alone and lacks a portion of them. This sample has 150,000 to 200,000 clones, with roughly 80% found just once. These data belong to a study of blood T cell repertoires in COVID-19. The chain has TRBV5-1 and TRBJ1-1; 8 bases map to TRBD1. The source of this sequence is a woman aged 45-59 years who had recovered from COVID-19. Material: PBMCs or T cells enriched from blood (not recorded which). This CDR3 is CASSTRTGSEAFF. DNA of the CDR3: TGCGCCAGCAGCACCCGGACAGGGTCTGAAGCTTTCTTT.